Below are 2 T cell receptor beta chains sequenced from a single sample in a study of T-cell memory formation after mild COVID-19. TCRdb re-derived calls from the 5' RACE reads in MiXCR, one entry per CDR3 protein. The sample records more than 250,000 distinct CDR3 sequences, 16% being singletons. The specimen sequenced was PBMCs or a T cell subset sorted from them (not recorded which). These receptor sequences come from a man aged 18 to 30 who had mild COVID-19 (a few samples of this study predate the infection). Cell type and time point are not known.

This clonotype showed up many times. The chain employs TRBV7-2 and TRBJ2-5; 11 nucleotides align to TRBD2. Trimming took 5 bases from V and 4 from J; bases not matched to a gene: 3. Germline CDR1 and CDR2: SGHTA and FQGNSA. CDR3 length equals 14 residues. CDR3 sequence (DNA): TGTGCCAGCAGCGCGGGACTAGCGGCAGAGACCCAGTACTTC. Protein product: CASSAGLAAETQYF.

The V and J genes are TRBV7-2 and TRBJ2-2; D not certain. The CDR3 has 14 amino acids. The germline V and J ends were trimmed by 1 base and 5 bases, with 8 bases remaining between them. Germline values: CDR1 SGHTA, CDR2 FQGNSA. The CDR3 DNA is TGTGCCAGCAGCTTAGTTATGTTGACCGGGGAGCTGTTTTTT. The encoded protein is CASSLVMLTGELFF.